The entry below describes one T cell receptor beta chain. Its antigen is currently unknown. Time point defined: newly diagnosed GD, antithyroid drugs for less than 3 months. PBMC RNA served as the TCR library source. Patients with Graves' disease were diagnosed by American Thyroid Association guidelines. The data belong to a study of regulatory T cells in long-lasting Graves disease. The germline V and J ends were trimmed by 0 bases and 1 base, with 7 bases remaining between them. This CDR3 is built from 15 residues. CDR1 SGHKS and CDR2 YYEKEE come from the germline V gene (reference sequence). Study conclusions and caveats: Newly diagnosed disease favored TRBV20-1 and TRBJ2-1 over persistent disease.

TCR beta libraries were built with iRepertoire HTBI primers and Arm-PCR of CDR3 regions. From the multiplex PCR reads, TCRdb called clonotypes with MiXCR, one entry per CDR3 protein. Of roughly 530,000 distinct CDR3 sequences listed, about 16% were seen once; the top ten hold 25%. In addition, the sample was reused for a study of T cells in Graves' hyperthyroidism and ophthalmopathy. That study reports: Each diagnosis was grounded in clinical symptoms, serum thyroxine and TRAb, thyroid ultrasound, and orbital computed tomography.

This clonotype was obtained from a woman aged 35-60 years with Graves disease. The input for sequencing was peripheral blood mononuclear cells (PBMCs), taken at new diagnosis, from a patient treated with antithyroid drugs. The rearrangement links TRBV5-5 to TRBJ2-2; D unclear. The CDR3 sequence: CASSLGDENTGELFF. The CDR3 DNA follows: TGTGCCAGCAGCTTGGGTGACGAGAACACCGGGGAGCTGTTTTTT.